Listed here are 32 T cell receptor beta chains from one sample, sequenced in a study of tumor and adjacent non-tumor tissue in lung cancer. The template was RNA from unsorted bulk tissue. Three rounds of nested PCR, following a modified ARM-PCR protocol, produced the TCRbeta library. TCRdb itself ran the multiplex PCR reads through MiXCR, one entry per CDR3 protein. The profile covers more than 85,000 distinct CDR3 sequences, with 84% appearing a single time and 20% to 25% taken by the ten largest. The sequenced sample consisted of lung tumor tissue. All receptors derive from a man between 65 and 85 years old with non-small cell lung cancer.

With regard to this clonotype: Its ends do not fully match the called genes, so a read error is possible. The gene calls are TRBV11-2 and TRBJ1-3; the D is unclear. Germline CDR1 reads SGHAT; CDR2 reads FQNNGV. The CDR3 loop spans 15 amino acids. CDR3 residues: CATSHTWTPGSTIYF. The CDR3 DNA reads as TGTGCCACCAGCCACACCTGGACCCCTGGAAGCACCATATATTTC.

Of note for this clonotype: It is likely a read error, because the conserved phenylalanine at the end of the CDR3 is missing. This chain joins TRBV29-1 and TRBJ1-5, with D possibly matching TRBD1 (5 bases). Germline V gene data show CDR1 as SQVTM and CDR2 as ANQGSEA. This CDR3 is 14 amino acids long. CDR3 nucleotides: TGTAGGGTGATGCTTTGGGGAGGGGATCAGCCCCAGCATTTA. Encoded protein: CRVMLWGGDQPQHL.

On this clonotype itself: A much larger clone differs by one base, so this may be a read error. The gene calls are TRBV12-3 or TRBV12-4 and TRBJ1-3, with D unresolved. The CDR3 length is 11 residues. The CDR3, as DNA: TGTGCCAGCAGATGGCGGAACATCATATATTTT. It translates to CASRWRNIIYF.

Turning to this clonotype: Without the conserved terminal phenylalanine or tryptophan, this CDR3 likely stems from a read error. This chain connects TRBV29-1 to TRBJ2-3; 9 nucleotides match TRBD1. The germline V gene encodes CDR1 SQVTM and CDR2 ANQGSEA. The CDR3 consists of 17 residues. CDR3 sequence: CSLLPYVTGGDTDTQYC. CDR3 coding DNA: TGCAGCTTACTCCCGTATGTGACAGGGGGGGACACAGATACACAGTATTGT.

On this clonotype itself: One junction end disagrees with the germline gene, perhaps due to a read error. This chain uses TRBV28 with TRBJ1-2, with D unclear. The CDR3 contains 16 residues. Germline CDR1 reads MDHEN; CDR2 reads SYDVKM. CDR3 loop: CASSLSWSVANYGYTF. The CDR3 bases are TGTGCCAGCAGTTTAAGCTGGTCAGTTGCTAACTATGGCTACACGTTC.

This clonotype has just one count. One end of the junction is discordant with germline, which a read error may explain. The chain couples TRBV11-2 to TRBJ2-5, with 11 bases identical to TRBD2. CDR3 size: 15 residues. CDR1 is SGHAT, CDR2 FQNNGV, per germline. The CDR3 bases are TGTGCTAGCAGCACCACTAGCGGGAGTGGAGAGACCCAGTACTTC. It specifies CASSTTSGSGETQYF.

A word on this clonotype: The junction differs from germline at one of its ends, possibly a read error. The gene calls are TRBV7-9 and TRBJ2-1, with D tentatively TRBD1 or TRBD2 (6 bases each). The CDR3 spans 15 residues. Germline lookup yields CDR1 SEHNR and CDR2 FQNEAQ (reference sequence). In DNA, the CDR3 is TGTGTCAGCAGTCCCTCCGGGGGCGGAAACAGTGAGCAGTTCTTC. The encoded protein is CVSSPSGGGNSEQFF.

In regard to this clonotype: One end of the junction is discordant with germline, which a read error may explain. CDR3 sequence: CVSSPRDLLNQPQHF. The CDR3 nucleotides are TGTGTCAGCAGTCCCCGGGACCTTCTAAATCAGCCCCAGCATTTT. This chain joins TRBV7-8 and TRBJ1-5; a weak D match, TRBD1 (5 bases). The CDR3 consists of 15 residues. Germline V gene lookup returns CDR1 SGHVS and CDR2 FQNEAQ.

Comments on this clonotype: Germline is not matched at one junction end, which may reflect a read error. The chain combines TRBV11-2 with TRBJ1-3; perhaps TRBD1 as D (6 bases). Germline assignment: CDR1 SGHAT and CDR2 FQNNGV. This CDR3 comprises 17 residues. Here the CDR3 reads CASSLVPGVSSGDTIYF. CDR3 coding DNA: TGTGCCAGCAGCTTAGTCCCAGGGGTTTCCTCTGGAGACACCATATATTTT.

Of note for this clonotype: This CDR3 is missing its conserved last phenylalanine or tryptophan, likely due to a read error. The CDR3 spells CASSQAMEPYGYTY. The CDR3 nucleotides read TGCGCCAGCAGCCAAGCGATGGAACCCTATGGTTACACCTAC. The rearrangement uses TRBV4-3 and TRBJ1-2; D gene ambiguous. The CDR3 is made up of 14 amino acids. Germline loops: CDR1 LGHNA, CDR2 YSLEER.

The count of this clonotype is one. Germline and junction disagree at one end, which may indicate a read error. The chain has TRBV6-1 and TRBJ2-1; no clear D gene. CDR1 MNHNS and CDR2 SASEGT come from the germline V gene. The CDR3 is 15 residues long. CDR3 in DNA: TGTGCCAGCAGCGCCGGTAGGCGGTTTAACAATGAGCTGTTTTTC. Amino acids: CASSAGRRFNNELFF.

About this clonotype itself: The CDR3 end shows no conserved phenylalanine or tryptophan, and so a read error is likely. It is unclear where the CDR3 begins or ends on the DNA, so no DNA is shown, and the CDR3 is as TCRdb lists it. This sequence joins TRBV6-2 or TRBV6-3 and TRBJ2-1; the D call TRBD2 from the table was never checked on the DNA. Per germline, CDR1 MNHEY and CDR2 SVGEGT. A total of 15 residues make up the CDR3, ends included. This chain's CDR3 is CASSPGLGNTSEPFS.

In regard to this clonotype: The CDR3 does not close with the conserved phenylalanine or tryptophan, likely indicating a read error. The genes are TRBV12-3 or TRBV12-4 and TRBJ2-2, with 10 positions matching TRBD1. With V trimmed by 4 bases and J by 4 bases, 3 bases remained unmatched. The CDR3 runs to 15 residues. The CDR3 bases are TGTGCCAGCAGTTCCTGGACAGGGGGCACCGGGGAGCTGTTTCCT. Encoded protein: CASSSWTGGTGELFP.

As regards this clonotype: At one of its ends the junction is not consistent with the germline gene, which may arise from a read error. The chain is built from TRBV11-2 and TRBJ1-1; D gene uncertain. This CDR3 contains 15 residues. Looked up from germline, CDR1 is SGHAT and CDR2 is FQNNGV. This chain's CDR3 is CASNSANSRNTEALF. The CDR3 DNA sequence: TGTGCCAGCAACTCCGCCAATTCAAGGAACACTGAAGCTTTATTT.

This clonotype has only a few counts. Germline is not matched at one junction end, which may reflect a read error. The chain uses TRBV6-2 or TRBV6-3 and TRBJ2-2; D is unclear. The CDR3 is made up of 12 amino acids. Germline assignment: CDR1 MNHEY and CDR2 SVGEGT. CDR3 sequence (DNA): TGTGCCAGCCGTACCAACATCGGGGAGCTGTTTTTT. It specifies CASRTNIGELFF.

Note on this clonotype: One end of the junction does not line up with germline, which may come from a read error. The chain employs TRBV14 and TRBJ1-2; D unresolved. The CDR3 covers 13 residues. Germline-derived CDR1 and CDR2 are SGHDN and FVKESK. CDR3 sequence (DNA): TGTGCCGGCAGTCAAACGTATTTAGATGGCTACACCTTC. This gives the protein CAGSQTYLDGYTF.

About this clonotype itself: The junction differs from germline at one of its ends, possibly a read error. CDR3 in amino acids: CASAPASYEQYF. DNA of the CDR3: TGTGCCAGCGCGCCTGCCTCCTATGAGCAGTACTTC. The gene calls are TRBV6-6 and TRBJ2-7; D ambiguous. This CDR3 comprises 12 residues. CDR1 MNHNY and CDR2 SVGAGI come from the germline V gene (reference sequence).

The rearrangement joins TRBV6-1 to TRBJ1-5; D may match TRBD1 or TRBD2 (5 bases each). TRBJ2-3 explains the end of the DNA better; the J call may be wrong. This CDR3 is built from 16 residues. Germline assignment: CDR1 MNHNS and CDR2 SASEGT. CDR3 loop: CASSDIGAGTNRPQYF. The CDR3 DNA reads as TGTGCCAGCAGTGATATCGGGGCAGGGACCAATCGGCCCCAGTATTTT.

The J gene is TRBJ2-7, the V gene TRBV11-3; TRBD1 matches at 9 bases. CDR1 and CDR2 from the germline V gene are SGHNT and YENEEA. There are 15 residues in the CDR3. With 9 bases clipped from V and 2 bases from J, the junction kept 11 bases outside the gene matches. The CDR3 reads CARSPTGTGPYEQYF. The DNA for the CDR3 is TGTGCCAGAAGTCCTACCGGGACAGGGCCCTACGAGCAGTACTTC.

This clonotype was picked up a small number of times. This could be a read error, since a much larger clone is one nucleotide away. The rearrangement links TRBV20-1 to TRBJ2-3; TRBD2 might be the D (6 bases). This CDR3 comprises 15 residues. Germline V gene data show CDR1 as DFQATT and CDR2 as SNEGSKA (reference sequence). The CDR3 here is CSARDWGVSTDRQYF. The DNA for the CDR3 is TGCAGTGCTAGAGATTGGGGGGTTAGCACAGATAGGCAGTATTTT.

Points on this clonotype: A read error may produce the germline difference seen at one junction end. The rearrangement uses TRBV12-3 or TRBV12-4 and TRBJ1-1; D is possibly TRBD1 (5 bases). CDR3 length equals 14 residues. The CDR3 DNA sequence: TGTGCCAGTAGTTTCAGGGTTTACACCATTGAAGCTTTCTTT. Its protein product is CASSFRVYTIEAFF.

V and J are TRBV20-1 and TRBJ2-7; D is unclear. The CDR3 runs to 13 residues. Germline values: CDR1 DFQATT, CDR2 SNEGSKA (reference sequence). The V end was cut by 8 bases, the J end by 3 bases, with 17 bases between. The CDR3, as DNA: TGCAGTACAACCCCGGGTATAGTCTACGAGCAGTACTTC. Its protein product is CSTTPGIVYEQYF.

As to this clonotype: A read error may produce the germline difference seen at one junction end. The V and J genes are TRBV29-1 and TRBJ1-1; D unclear. The CDR3 spans 13 residues. CDR1 and CDR2 (germline): SQVTM, ANQGSEA. CDR3 DNA sequence: TGCAACGTTGAGAGGGATTCGAACACTGAAGCTTTATTT. Its protein is CNVERDSNTEALF.

As for this clonotype: One end of the junction fails to match germline, which may point to a read error. The chain uses TRBV10-3 and TRBJ1-2, with no clear D. CDR3 length: 11 amino acids. The germline V gene encodes CDR1 ENHRY and CDR2 SYGVKD. CDR3 DNA: TGTGCCATCAGGGACCCAGAGGGCTACACTTTC. Translation gives CAIRDPEGYTF.

Points on this clonotype: An end of the junction does not agree with germline; a read error may underlie this. This chain uses TRBV29-1 with TRBJ1-2, with no clear D. This CDR3 has 13 amino acids. CDR1 SQVTM and CDR2 ANQGSEA come from the germline V gene. The CDR3 spells CSVLQTDAYGYTF. In nucleotides, the CDR3 is TGCAGCGTTCTCCAGACGGATGCCTATGGCTACACTTTC.

This clonotype is labeled medium-sized (0.01 to 0.1%). This rearrangement joins TRBV6-1 to TRBJ2-2; possibly TRBD1 for D (5 bases). Germline assignment: CDR1 MNHNS and CDR2 SASEGT. The V and J ends lost 10 bases and 5 bases respectively, with 14 bases between them. The CDR3 totals 13 residues. The CDR3 reads CATSLKGTGELFF. In DNA form, the CDR3 reads TGTGCCACTTCCCTTAAGGGGACCGGGGAGCTGTTTTTT.

V and J are TRBV10-2 and TRBJ2-7; 8 nucleotides agree with TRBD2. Germline CDR1 WSHSY, CDR2 SAAADI. After removal of 9 bases from V and 10 bases from J, the junction contained 11 bases not matched to a gene. The CDR3 runs 12 residues. The CDR3 bases are TGCGCCAGTAGGACGGCACTAGCGGAACAGTACTTC. Translation: CASRTALAEQYF.

As regards this clonotype: Given the absence of the conserved phenylalanine or tryptophan at the CDR3 end, a read error is likely. The chain joins TRBV6-5 to TRBJ2-1; weak D call: TRBD2 (6 bases). CDR1 and CDR2 (germline): MNHEY, SVGAGI. CDR3 size: 15 residues. The V end lost 5 bases, the J end lost 6 bases, and 17 bases lay between the germline ends. The CDR3 spells CASSMRSGRFNEQFY. The CDR3 coding sequence is TGTGCCAGCAGTATGAGGTCAGGGAGGTTCAATGAGCAGTTCTAC.

Details on this clonotype: An end of the junction differs from the germline gene, which may be a read error. V gene TRBV6-6 combines with J gene TRBJ2-3; 10 bases are a match to TRBD1. The CDR3 extends over 17 amino acids. Germline values: CDR1 MNHNY, CDR2 SVGAGI (reference sequence). CDR3: CASTYDPDRGRRDTQYF. In DNA, the CDR3 is TGTGCCAGCACTTACGATCCAGACAGGGGGCGCAGAGATACACAGTATTTT.

V usage is TRBV5-6 and J usage is TRBJ2-4; TRBD2 might be the D (6 bases). The CDR3 has 17 amino acids. Germline values: CDR1 SGHDT, CDR2 YYEEEE. The V and J ends lost 8 bases and 1 base respectively, with 22 bases between them. CDR3 coding DNA: TGTGCCAGTAGCCCCACCGGGGGTGAGAGGGCCAAAAACATTCAGTACTTC. Amino acid sequence: CASSPTGGERAKNIQYF.

To note about this clonotype: The junction shows a germline mismatch at one end, possibly a read error. The rearrangement joins TRBV28 to TRBJ2-5; TRBD2 is a possible D gene (5 bases). CDR3 length: 14 amino acids. Germline values: CDR1 MDHEN, CDR2 SYDVKM. As DNA, the CDR3 is TGTGCCAGCAGTCTCCGGAGGCTCCGAGAGACTCAGTACTTC. Protein sequence: CASSLRRLRETQYF.

A note on this clonotype: Its ends do not fully match the called genes, so a read error is possible. The chain links TRBV4-1 to TRBJ1-2, with TRBD1 identical over 11 bases. The germline gives CDR1 MGHRA, CDR2 YSYEKL. This CDR3 comprises 17 residues. CDR3 nucleotides: TGCGCCAACAGCCAATGGACAGGGGGCGCGAGACACTATGGCTACACCTTC. This gives the protein CANSQWTGGARHYGYTF.